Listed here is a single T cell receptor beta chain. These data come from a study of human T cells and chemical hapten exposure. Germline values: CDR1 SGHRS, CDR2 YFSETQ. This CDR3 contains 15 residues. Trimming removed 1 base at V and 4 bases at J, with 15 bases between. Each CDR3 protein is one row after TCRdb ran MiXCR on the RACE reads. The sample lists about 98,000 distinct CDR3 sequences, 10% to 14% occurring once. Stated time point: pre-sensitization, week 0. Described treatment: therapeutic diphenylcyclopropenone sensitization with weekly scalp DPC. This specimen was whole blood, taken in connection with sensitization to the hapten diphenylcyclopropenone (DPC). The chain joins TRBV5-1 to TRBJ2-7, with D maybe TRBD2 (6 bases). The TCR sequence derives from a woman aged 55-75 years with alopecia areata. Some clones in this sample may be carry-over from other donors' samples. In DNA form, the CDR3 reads TGCGCCAGCAGCTTGTTGACGGGGGTCGAATACGAGCAGTACTTC. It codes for CASSLLTGVEYEQYF.